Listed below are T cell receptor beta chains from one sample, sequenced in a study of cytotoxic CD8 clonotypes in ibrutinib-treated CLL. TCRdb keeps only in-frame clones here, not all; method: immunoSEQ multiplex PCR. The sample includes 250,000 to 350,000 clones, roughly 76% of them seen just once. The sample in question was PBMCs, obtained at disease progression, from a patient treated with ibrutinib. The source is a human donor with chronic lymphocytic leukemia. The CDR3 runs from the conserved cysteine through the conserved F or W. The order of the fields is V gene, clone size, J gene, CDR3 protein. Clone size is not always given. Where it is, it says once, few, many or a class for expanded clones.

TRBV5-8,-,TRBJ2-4,CASSFDRGPAVAKNIQYF
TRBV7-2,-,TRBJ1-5,CASSRRGGSQPQHF
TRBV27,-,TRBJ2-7,CASSRADEQYF
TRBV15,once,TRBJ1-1,CATSRVFALNTEAFF
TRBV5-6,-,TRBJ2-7,CASSLDSRYEQYF
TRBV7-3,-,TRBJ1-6,CASSLLVNSPLHF
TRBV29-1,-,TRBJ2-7,CSVEGRLAGLNEQYF
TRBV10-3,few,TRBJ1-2,CAISESRGKGYTF
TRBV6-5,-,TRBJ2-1,CASSLTQNNEQFF
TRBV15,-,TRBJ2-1,CATSRVQGLVNEQFF
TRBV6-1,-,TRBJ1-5,CASSEEPEGWDQPQHF
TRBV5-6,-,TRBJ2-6,CASSPGGSGANVLTF
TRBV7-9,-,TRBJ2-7,CASSSLGGLRDEQYF
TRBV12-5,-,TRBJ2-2,CASGQTSLKVNTGELFF
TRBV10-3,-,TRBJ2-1,CAISYPEQFF
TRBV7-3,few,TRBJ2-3,CASSSVAGGVDTQYF
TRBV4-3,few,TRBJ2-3,CASSQEREGYTQYF
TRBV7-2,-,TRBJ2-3,CASSPRYGTDTQYF
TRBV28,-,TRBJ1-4,CASTTGTGFEKLFF